Below are 11 T cell receptor beta chains sequenced from a single sample in a study of T cells after yellow fever vaccination. From the 5' RACE reads, TCRdb called clonotypes with MiXCR, one entry per CDR3 protein. This table holds a few hundred thousand distinct CDR3 sequences, over 5% found once. Sequencing was performed on PBMCs, taken 5 days after the yellow fever booster vaccination. The receptors originated from a man aged 30 to 45 who received the YFV17D yellow fever vaccine.

This clonotype was observed a handful of times. J is TRBJ1-1 and V is TRBV12-5; TRBD1 aligns across 10 bases. After removal of 6 bases from V and 4 bases from J, the junction contained 8 bases not matched to a gene. In germline, CDR1 is LGHNT, CDR2 FRNRAP. The length of the CDR3 is 15 residues. The chain's CDR3 is CASGTDRGASTEAFF. The DNA for the CDR3 is TGTGCTAGTGGGACGGACAGGGGGGCGAGCACTGAAGCTTTCTTT.

This clonotype was counted between two and nine times. The chain combines TRBV20-1 with TRBJ2-3; possible D gene TRBD1, 6 bases. V was trimmed by 3 bases and J by 2 bases, leaving 15 bases between them. Germline V gives CDR1 DFQATT, CDR2 SNEGSKA (reference sequence). The CDR3 runs 15 residues. The CDR3 sequence: CSARAPGQATDTQYF. CDR3 nucleotides: TGCAGTGCTAGGGCTCCGGGACAAGCCACAGATACGCAGTATTTT.

In its sample, this clonotype was seen many times. The V gene is TRBV14, the J gene TRBJ2-4; 8 nucleotides align to TRBD1. From germline, CDR1 is SGHDN and CDR2 FVKESK. The length of the CDR3 is 14 residues. Trimming took 4 bases from V and 9 from J; bases not matched to a gene: 8. DNA of the CDR3: TGTGCCAGCAGCCGACCCGCGACAGGGGCCATTCAGTACTTC. Protein: CASSRPATGAIQYF.

In the case of this clonotype: As the CDR3 is not closed by the conserved phenylalanine or tryptophan, this likely results from a read error. The chain joins TRBV5-4 to TRBJ2-1; D may be TRBD1 or TRBD2 (6 bases each). The CDR3 is made up of 13 amino acids. The V end was cut by 1 base, the J end by 6 bases, with 8 bases between. CDR1 SGHNT and CDR2 YYREEE come from the germline V gene (reference sequence). CDR3 amino acids: CASSLWGANEQFS. In nucleotides, the CDR3 is TGTGCCAGCAGCTTGTGGGGGGCCAATGAGCAGTTCTCC.

This clonotype was seen a few times. This rearrangement joins TRBV28 to TRBJ2-3, with D tentatively TRBD1 (5 bases). V was pared by 3 bases and J by 6 bases, with 13 bases between. This CDR3 is built from 14 residues. Germline V gene data show CDR1 as MDHEN and CDR2 as SYDVKM. CDR3 DNA: TGTGCCAGCAGTTTTCCCCAGGGTAGGGATACGCAGTATTTT. Translation: CASSFPQGRDTQYF.

The rearrangement joins TRBV6-5 to TRBJ2-7; tentative D call: TRBD1 (7 bases). CDR3 length: 15 residues. Per the germline V gene, CDR1 is MNHEY and CDR2 is SVGAGI. V was pared by 2 bases and J by 5 bases, with 16 bases between. The CDR3 is CASSYGAGGLHEQYF. CDR3 DNA: TGTGCCAGCAGTTACGGGGCAGGGGGACTCCACGAGCAGTACTTC.

The V gene is TRBV4-1, the J gene TRBJ2-3, with 10 positions matching TRBD2. With 3 bases clipped from V and 4 bases from J, the junction kept 10 bases outside the gene matches. The CDR3 is 17 amino acids. CDR1 and CDR2 from the germline V gene are MGHRA and YSYEKL. The DNA of the CDR3 is TGCGCCAGCAGCCAGGATAAACTAGCGGGACTCGCAGATACGCAGTATTTT. This encodes CASSQDKLAGLADTQYF.

The chain recombines TRBV20-1 with TRBJ2-1; tentative D call: TRBD1 (5 bases). This CDR3 spans 15 amino acids. V lost 5 bases and J lost 5, with 19 bases in between. Germline V CDR1 and CDR2: DFQATT, SNEGSKA (reference sequence). CDR3: CSAPSSGPRDNEQFF. DNA for the CDR3: TGCAGTGCTCCATCCTCAGGGCCACGCGACAATGAGCAGTTCTTC.

This clonotype was detected only a few times. V is TRBV6-1 and J is TRBJ2-2; possible D gene TRBD1, 6 bases. The CDR3 loop spans 14 amino acids. The germline V gene encodes CDR1 MNHNS and CDR2 SASEGT. Trimming stripped 6 bases from V and 9 bases from J, with 17 bases between. This chain's CDR3 is CASRAPGEFRELFF. As DNA, the CDR3 is TGTGCCAGCAGGGCCCCAGGGGAATTCCGGGAGCTGTTTTTT.

This clonotype was seen repeatedly, ten times or more. The rearrangement uses TRBV7-9 and TRBJ2-7; D remains ambiguous. V lost 2 bases to trimming and J lost 5 bases, with 7 bases between them. The V gene's germline CDR1 is SEHNR and CDR2 FQNEAQ (reference sequence). This CDR3 has 12 residues. CDR3 sequence (DNA): TGTGCCAGCAGCTTACCGGATAACGAGCAGTACTTC. The encoded protein is CASSLPDNEQYF.

This clonotype has only a few counts. The CDR3 loop is CASSLETAGTYYGYTF. The CDR3 coding sequence is TGTGCCAGCAGCTTGGAAACTGCAGGGACCTACTATGGCTACACCTTC. The chain carries TRBV5-5 and TRBJ1-2, with D tentatively TRBD1 (5 bases). The CDR3 is 16 residues long. V lost 0 bases and J lost 3, with 15 bases in between. Germline lookup yields CDR1 SGHKS and CDR2 YYEKEE (reference sequence).